The 6 T cell receptor beta chains in this list originate from one sample, sequenced in a study of blood T cells in healthy people across ages. A second about 6 to 12 cycle PCR used barcoded and J-beta primers. TCRdb used MiXCR to reprocess the 5' RACE reads, holding one entry per CDR3 protein. The sample lists about 2 million distinct CDR3 sequences, about 50% seen once, with 2.1% in the top ten. The source material was blood. The receptors shown here come from a woman aged 40 to 50 in good health.

In its sample, this clonotype was seen many times. The rearrangement uses TRBV6-1 and TRBJ2-6; D perhaps matches TRBD2 (6 bases). The CDR3 sequence is 19 residues long. Trimming pared 6 bases from V and 2 bases from J, leaving 23 bases between. Germline V CDR1 and CDR2: MNHNS, SASEGT. This chain's CDR3 is CASSQWSGGVLAGANVLTF. In DNA form, the CDR3 reads TGTGCCAGCAGCCAATGGTCCGGGGGAGTATTAGCTGGGGCCAACGTCCTGACTTTC.

This chain uses TRBV6-2 or TRBV6-3 with TRBJ2-6, with D tentatively TRBD2 (6 bases). V lost 5 bases to trimming and J lost 4 bases, with 18 bases between them. Germline values: CDR1 MNHEY, CDR2 SVGEGT. This CDR3 contains 17 residues. CDR3 protein: CASSPRDGTIGANVLTF. The DNA of the CDR3 is TGTGCCAGCAGTCCGCGGGACGGAACTATAGGGGCCAACGTCCTGACTTTC.

This clonotype occurred once. The V call is TRBV5-6, the J call TRBJ2-7; weak D call: TRBD1 (6 bases). Germline V gives CDR1 SGHDT, CDR2 YYEEEE. The V gene lost 4 bases and the J gene lost 2 bases, with 13 bases spanning the gap. This CDR3 has 14 amino acids. CDR3 in DNA: TGTGCCAGCAGCGCCCAGGGGCCACCCTACGAGCAGTACTTC. Its translation is CASSAQGPPYEQYF.

V usage is TRBV24-1 and J usage is TRBJ2-7, with unresolved D. Trimming pared 9 bases from V and 3 bases from J, leaving 17 bases between. CDR3 length: 14 amino acids. Germline lookup yields CDR1 KGHDR and CDR2 SFDVKD. CDR3 loop: CATGRHAPHYEQYF. The CDR3 DNA reads TGTGCCACCGGAAGACACGCTCCACACTACGAGCAGTACTTC.

The chain combines TRBV9 with TRBJ2-3; the D is unclear. Germline CDR1 is SGDLS and CDR2 is YYNGEE. CDR3 size: 16 residues. Trimming pared 3 bases from V and 2 bases from J, leaving 16 bases between. The CDR3 sequence is CASSARTQRVTDTQYF. CDR3 nucleotide sequence: TGTGCCAGCAGCGCCCGAACCCAGCGTGTCACAGATACGCAGTATTTT.

In its sample, this clonotype was seen a few times. V usage is TRBV6-2 or TRBV6-3 and J usage is TRBJ2-3; D might be TRBD2 (6 bases). V was trimmed by 4 bases and J by 1 base, leaving 12 bases between them. The CDR3 consists of 15 residues. Looked up from germline, CDR1 is MNHEY and CDR2 is SVGEGT. The CDR3 sequence is CASSSPGLRTDTQYF. The CDR3 DNA follows: TGTGCCAGCAGTTCTCCGGGACTTCGCACAGATACGCAGTATTTT.